These 20 T cell receptor beta chains were all obtained from the same sample, sequenced in a study of cytomegalovirus exposure and HLA in healthy donors. The PCR had 60 Vbeta and 13 Jbeta primers. The assay was immunoSEQ multiplex PCR, and TCRdb's table has in-frame clones only and misses some. The sample table includes around 150,000 clones. Sequencing used PBMCs. The receptors here all came from a man aged 35 to 55 in good health and CMV-seronegative.

The chain has TRBV7-8 and TRBJ2-3; 15 positions agree with TRBD2. Germline lookup yields CDR1 SGHVS and CDR2 FQNEAQ. V gave up 5 bases and J gave up 3 bases; unmatched junction bases: 3. The CDR3 loop spans 16 amino acids. CDR3 DNA: TGTGCCAGCAGCAAGGGACTAGCGGGGGGTACAGATACGCAGTATTTT. Translated, it gives CASSKGLAGGTDTQYF.

The chain employs TRBV29-1 and TRBJ1-1; TRBD1 aligns across 8 bases. This CDR3 comprises 14 residues. Germline V CDR1 and CDR2: SQVTM, ANQGSEA. V lost 1 base and J lost 4; bases outside the gene matches: 5. The CDR3 coding sequence is TGCAGCGTTGAAGGACAGGGGTTGAGCACTGAAGCTTTCTTT. Protein: CSVEGQGLSTEAFF.

The gene calls are TRBV5-1 and TRBJ2-2, with 8 positions matching TRBD2. J was trimmed by 1 base and V by 0 bases; bases with no gene match: 5. This CDR3 has 17 amino acids. Germline V gives CDR1 SGHRS, CDR2 YFSETQ. The DNA of the CDR3 is TGCGCCAGCAGCTTGGTAGCGGCGGGGGGGAACACCGGGGAGCTGTTTTTT. Translating gives CASSLVAAGGNTGELFF.

J is TRBJ1-2 and V is TRBV19; D not resolved. The CDR3 sequence is 15 residues long. V was trimmed by 6 bases and J by 0 bases, leaving 14 bases between them. CDR1 is LNHDA and CDR2 is SQIVND in the germline V gene (reference sequence). CDR3 sequence: CASRLSFSSNYGYTF. The DNA of the CDR3 is TGTGCCAGTAGGCTGTCCTTCAGTTCTAACTATGGCTACACCTTC. The entire variable domain, with the rest obtained from reference TRBV19 and TRBJ1-2, is as follows: DGGITQSPKYLFRKEGQNVTLSCEQNLNHDAMYWYRQDPGQGLRLIYYSQIVNDFQKGDIAEGYSVSREKKESFPLTVTSAQKNPTAFYLCASRLSFSSNYGYTFGSGTRLTVV.

The rearrangement links TRBV7-9 to TRBJ2-2, with 8 bases lining up with TRBD1. CDR3 length equals 13 residues. The germline V gene has CDR1 SEHNR and CDR2 FQNEAQ (reference sequence). With 3 bases clipped from V and 13 bases from J, the junction kept 7 bases outside the gene matches. The CDR3 DNA reads TGTGCCAGCAGCTTCGGACAGGGATGGGGGCTGTTTTTT. It yields the protein CASSFGQGWGLFF.

The chain couples TRBV7-9 to TRBJ1-2, with unresolved D. Germline V lookup: CDR1 SEHNR, CDR2 FQNEAQ (reference sequence). The V end lost 3 bases, the J end lost 1 base, and 15 bases lay between the germline ends. CDR3 length: 16 amino acids. The CDR3, as DNA: TGTGCCAGCAGCTTGGGCTTGTCAGCATTTAACTATGGCTACACCTTC. Translating it yields CASSLGLSAFNYGYTF.

V gene TRBV5-4 combines with J gene TRBJ2-2; perhaps TRBD1 as D (5 bases). The CDR3 is 15 residues long. The germline V gene encodes CDR1 SGHNT and CDR2 YYREEE (reference sequence). Trimming stripped 4 bases from V and 3 bases from J, with 13 bases between. The CDR3 is CASSSRVGDTGELFF. The CDR3 bases are TGTGCCAGCAGCAGCAGGGTAGGGGACACCGGGGAGCTGTTTTTT.

The V gene is TRBV7-9, the J gene TRBJ2-5; TRBD1 aligns across 8 bases. Unmatched junction bases numbered 1, after V lost 1 base and J lost 0 bases. The germline CDR1 and CDR2 sequences are SEHNR and FQNEAQ (reference sequence). The CDR3 has 15 amino acids. DNA for the CDR3: TGTGCCAGCAGCTTAGGGGACAGGTACCAAGAGACCCAGTACTTC. It is translated as CASSLGDRYQETQYF.

This chain connects TRBV19 to TRBJ1-5, with a weak D call TRBD1 (6 bases). CDR3 size: 14 residues. Per the germline V gene, CDR1 is LNHDA and CDR2 is SQIVND (reference sequence). V dropped 5 bases and J dropped 5 bases, with 13 bases sitting between them. CDR3 sequence: CASSVAGTYQPQHF. Written as DNA, the CDR3 is TGTGCCAGTAGTGTCGCCGGGACATATCAGCCCCAGCATTTT.

The chain has TRBV5-1 and TRBJ2-3; D may be TRBD2 (5 bases). CDR3 size: 12 residues. Germline V CDR1 and CDR2: SGHRS, YFSETQ. With 7 bases removed from V and 0 bases from J, the gap between germline ends came to 6 bases. CDR3 in DNA: TGCGCCAGCCGGACTAGCACAGATACGCAGTATTTT. Amino acid sequence: CASRTSTDTQYF.

This chain links TRBV5-1 with TRBJ2-3; 13 nucleotides line up with TRBD2. The V and J ends lost 4 bases and 0 bases, in that order; junction bases with no gene match: 8. Germline V gives CDR1 SGHRS, CDR2 YFSETQ. The CDR3 runs 18 residues. In DNA form, the CDR3 reads TGCGCCAGCAGCCCCGGACTAGCGGGGGTCCTGAGCACAGATACGCAGTATTTT. It translates to CASSPGLAGVLSTDTQYF.

On this clone: The same CDR3 arises from other DNA sequences in this sample as well. The J gene is TRBJ1-4, the V gene TRBV6-6; D ambiguous. From germline, CDR1 is MNHNY and CDR2 SVGAGI (reference sequence). The CDR3 consists of 14 residues. The CDR3 protein is CATRLSGANEKLFF. CDR3 DNA sequence: TGTGCTACTCGGTTGAGCGGAGCTAATGAAAAACTGTTTTTT.

V usage is TRBV5-4 and J usage is TRBJ2-1; TRBD2 agrees at 8 bases. The CDR3 runs 15 residues. The germline gives CDR1 SGHNT, CDR2 YYREEE (reference sequence). V gave up 5 bases and J gave up 0 bases; unmatched junction bases: 4. The CDR3 coding sequence is TGTGCCAGCAGGAAACTAGCGGACTCCTACAATGAGCAGTTCTTC. This gives the protein CASRKLADSYNEQFF. Using reference TRBV5-4 and TRBJ2-1 for the parts outside the CDR3, the full variable domain is ETGVTQSPTHLIKTRGQQVTLRCSSQSGHNTVSWYQQALGQGPQFIFQYYREEENGRGNFPPRFSGLQFPNYSSELNVNALELDDSALYLCASRKLADSYNEQFFGPGTRLTVL.

This chain connects TRBV18 to TRBJ2-2, with D unclear. Trimming shortened V by 1 base and J by 5 bases, and 11 bases separated the two germline ends. Looked up from germline, CDR1 is KGHSH and CDR2 is LQKENI. The CDR3 length is 15 residues. In DNA form, the CDR3 reads TGTGCCAGCTCACCACAGAGGCAACTAACCGGGGAGCTGTTTTTT. This encodes CASSPQRQLTGELFF.

The chain carries TRBV5-1 and TRBJ2-7, with D possibly TRBD1 on 6 matching bases. Germline V lookup: CDR1 SGHRS, CDR2 YFSETQ. The CDR3 has 13 residues. V lost 3 bases, J lost 2 bases, and 9 bases lay in between. CDR3 DNA: TGCGCCAGCAGCTCCCAGGGGACCTACGAGCAGTACTTC. It codes for CASSSQGTYEQYF.

This chain joins TRBV5-4 and TRBJ1-1; D remains ambiguous. Trimming cost V 0 bases and J 2 bases, with 8 bases left between them. There are 14 residues in the CDR3. Germline assignment: CDR1 SGHNT and CDR2 YYREEE (reference sequence). The DNA for the CDR3 is TGTGCCAGCAGCTTGGGGCAGGCTAACACTGAAGCTTTCTTT. It translates to CASSLGQANTEAFF.

This sequence joins TRBV7-6 and TRBJ2-7, with 9 bases lining up with TRBD1. V trimming: 5 bases; J trimming: 5 bases; junction bases outside the gene matches: 4. The CDR3 has 13 amino acids. The germline gives CDR1 SGHVS, CDR2 FNYEAQ. Written as DNA, the CDR3 is TGTGCCAGCAGCACCCGGGACAGGGACGAGCAGTACTTC. Protein: CASSTRDRDEQYF. Combining the CDR3 with reference TRBV7-6 and TRBJ2-7 gives the whole variable domain GAGVSQSPRYKVTKRGQDVALRCDPISGHVSLYWYRQALGQGPEFLTYFNYEAQQDKSGLPNDRFSAERPEGSISTLTIQRTEQRDSAMYRCASSTRDRDEQYFGPGTRLTVT.

The genes are TRBV11-2 and TRBJ1-4; 7 bases agree with TRBD1. The CDR3 totals 15 residues. The J segment lost 5 bases and the V segment lost 4 bases, leaving 7 bases of the junction unmatched. Per germline, CDR1 SGHAT and CDR2 FQNNGV. DNA of the CDR3: TGTGCCAGCAGCTCCTCAGGGGGGAGGAATGAAAAACTGTTTTTT. The encoded protein is CASSSSGGRNEKLFF.

V is TRBV27 and J is TRBJ2-3; D is unclear. V dropped 3 bases and J dropped 3 bases, with 13 bases sitting between them. This CDR3 has 15 amino acids. The germline V gene encodes CDR1 MNHEY and CDR2 SMNVEV (reference sequence). CDR3 in amino acids: CASSFGRFMTDTQYF. DNA of the CDR3: TGTGCCAGCAGTTTTGGCAGATTCATGACAGATACGCAGTATTTT.

This sequence joins TRBV2 and TRBJ2-7; 11 bases align to TRBD2. The CDR3 length is 15 residues. Losses at the gene ends were 3 bases for V and 5 bases for J; bases not matched to a gene: 6. Germline loops: CDR1 SNHLY, CDR2 FYNNEI. The CDR3 protein is CASSDRLAGTHEQYF. The DNA of the CDR3 is TGTGCCAGCAGTGATCGACTAGCGGGGACCCACGAGCAGTACTTC.